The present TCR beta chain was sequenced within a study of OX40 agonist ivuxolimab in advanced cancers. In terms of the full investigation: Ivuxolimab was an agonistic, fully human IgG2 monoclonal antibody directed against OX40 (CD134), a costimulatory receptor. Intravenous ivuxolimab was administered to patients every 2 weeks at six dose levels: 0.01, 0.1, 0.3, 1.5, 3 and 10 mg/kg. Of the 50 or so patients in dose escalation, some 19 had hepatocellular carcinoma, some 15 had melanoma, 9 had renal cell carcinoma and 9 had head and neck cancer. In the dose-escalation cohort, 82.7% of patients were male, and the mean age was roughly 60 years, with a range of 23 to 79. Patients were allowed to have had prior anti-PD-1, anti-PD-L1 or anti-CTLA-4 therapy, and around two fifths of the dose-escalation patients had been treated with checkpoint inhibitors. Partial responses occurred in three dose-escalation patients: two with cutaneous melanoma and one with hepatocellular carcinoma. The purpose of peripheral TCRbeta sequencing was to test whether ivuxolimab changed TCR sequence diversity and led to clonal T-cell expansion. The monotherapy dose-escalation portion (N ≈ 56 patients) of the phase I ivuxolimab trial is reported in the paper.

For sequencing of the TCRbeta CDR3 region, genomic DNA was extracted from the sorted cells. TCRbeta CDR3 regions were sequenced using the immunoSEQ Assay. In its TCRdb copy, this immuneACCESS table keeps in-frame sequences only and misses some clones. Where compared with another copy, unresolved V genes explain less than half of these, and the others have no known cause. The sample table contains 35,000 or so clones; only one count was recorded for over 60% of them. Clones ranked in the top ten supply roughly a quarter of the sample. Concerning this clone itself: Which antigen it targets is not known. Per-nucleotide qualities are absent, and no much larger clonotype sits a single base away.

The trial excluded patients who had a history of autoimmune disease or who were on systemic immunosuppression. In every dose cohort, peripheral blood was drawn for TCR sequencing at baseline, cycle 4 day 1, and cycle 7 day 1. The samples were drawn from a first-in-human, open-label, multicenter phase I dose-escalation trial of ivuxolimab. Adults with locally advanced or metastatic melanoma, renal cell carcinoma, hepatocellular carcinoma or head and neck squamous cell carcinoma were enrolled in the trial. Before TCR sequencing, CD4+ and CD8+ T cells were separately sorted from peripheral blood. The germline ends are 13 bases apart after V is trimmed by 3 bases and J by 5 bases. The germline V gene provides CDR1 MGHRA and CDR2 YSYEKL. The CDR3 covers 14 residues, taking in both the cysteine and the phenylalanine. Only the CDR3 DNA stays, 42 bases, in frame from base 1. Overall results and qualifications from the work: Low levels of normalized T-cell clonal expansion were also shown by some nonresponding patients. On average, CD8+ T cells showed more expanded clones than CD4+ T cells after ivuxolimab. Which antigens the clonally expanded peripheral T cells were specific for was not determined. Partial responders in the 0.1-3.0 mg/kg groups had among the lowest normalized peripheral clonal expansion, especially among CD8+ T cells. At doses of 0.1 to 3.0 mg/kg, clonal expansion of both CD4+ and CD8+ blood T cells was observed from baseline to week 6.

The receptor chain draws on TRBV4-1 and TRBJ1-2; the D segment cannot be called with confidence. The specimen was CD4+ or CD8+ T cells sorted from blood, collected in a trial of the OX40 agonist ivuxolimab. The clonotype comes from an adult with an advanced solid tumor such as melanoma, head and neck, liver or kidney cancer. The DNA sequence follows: TGCGCCAGCAGCCAGTACTCGGTCGCTTATGGCTACACCTTC. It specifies CASSQYSVAYGYTF.